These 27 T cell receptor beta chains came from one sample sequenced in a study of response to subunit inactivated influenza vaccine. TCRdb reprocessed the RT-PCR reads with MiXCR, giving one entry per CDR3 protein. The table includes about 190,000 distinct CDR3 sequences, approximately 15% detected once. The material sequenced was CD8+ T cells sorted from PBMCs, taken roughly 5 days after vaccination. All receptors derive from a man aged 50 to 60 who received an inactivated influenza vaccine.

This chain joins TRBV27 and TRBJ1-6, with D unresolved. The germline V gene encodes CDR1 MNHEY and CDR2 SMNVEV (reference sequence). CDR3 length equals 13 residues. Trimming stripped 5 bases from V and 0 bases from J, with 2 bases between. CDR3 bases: TGTGCCAGCAGTCTCTCCTATAATTCACCCCTCCACTTT. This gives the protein CASSLSYNSPLHF.

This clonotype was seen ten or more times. CDR3 nucleotides: TGTGCCAGCAGTTCCCGGACCGTGAGCGAAGAGACCCAGTACTTC. Its translation is CASSSRTVSEETQYF. The rearrangement links TRBV12-3 or TRBV12-4 to TRBJ2-5; no firm D call. The CDR3 is 15 amino acids. Trimming removed 4 bases from V and 3 bases from J, with 15 bases in between.

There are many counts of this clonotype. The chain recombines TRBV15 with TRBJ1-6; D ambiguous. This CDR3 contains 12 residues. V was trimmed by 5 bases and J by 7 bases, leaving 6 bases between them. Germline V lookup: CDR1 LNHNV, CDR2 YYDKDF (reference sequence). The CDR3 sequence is CATSPENSPLHF. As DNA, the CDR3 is TGTGCCACCAGCCCAGAGAATTCACCCCTCCACTTT.

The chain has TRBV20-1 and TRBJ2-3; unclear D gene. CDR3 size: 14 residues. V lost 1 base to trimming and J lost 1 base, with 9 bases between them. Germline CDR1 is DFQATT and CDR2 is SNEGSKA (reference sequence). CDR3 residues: CSARGDIGTDTQYF. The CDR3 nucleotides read TGCAGTGCTAGAGGGGATATCGGCACAGATACGCAGTATTTT.

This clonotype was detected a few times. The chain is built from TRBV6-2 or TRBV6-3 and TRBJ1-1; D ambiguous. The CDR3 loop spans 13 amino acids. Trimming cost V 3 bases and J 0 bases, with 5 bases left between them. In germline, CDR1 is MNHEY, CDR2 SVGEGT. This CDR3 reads CASSYPMNTEAFF. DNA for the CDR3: TGTGCCAGCAGTTATCCCATGAACACTGAAGCTTTCTTT.

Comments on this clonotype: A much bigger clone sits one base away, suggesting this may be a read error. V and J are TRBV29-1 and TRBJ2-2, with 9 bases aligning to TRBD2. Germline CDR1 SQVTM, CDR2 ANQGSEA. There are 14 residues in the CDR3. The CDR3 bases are TGCAGCGTGGTAGCGGGAGCGAACACCGGGGAGCTGCTTTTT. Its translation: CSVVAGANTGELLF.

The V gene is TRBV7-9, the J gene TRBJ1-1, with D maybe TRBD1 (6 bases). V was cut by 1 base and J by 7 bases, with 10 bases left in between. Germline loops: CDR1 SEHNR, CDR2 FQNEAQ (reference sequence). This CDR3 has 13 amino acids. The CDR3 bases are TGTGCCAGCAGCTTAGGGGGGGGGCTTGAAGCTTTCTTT. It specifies CASSLGGGLEAFF. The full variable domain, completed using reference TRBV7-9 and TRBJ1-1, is DTGVSQNPRHKITKRGQNVTFRCDPISEHNRLYWYRQTLGQGPEFLTYFQNEAQLEKSRLLSDRFSAERPKGSFSTLEIQRTEQGDSAMYLCASSLGGGLEAFFGQGTRLTVV.

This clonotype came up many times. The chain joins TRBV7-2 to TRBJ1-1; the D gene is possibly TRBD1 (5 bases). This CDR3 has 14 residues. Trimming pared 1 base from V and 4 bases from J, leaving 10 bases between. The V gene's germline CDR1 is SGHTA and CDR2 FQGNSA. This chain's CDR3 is CASSLGGPATEAFF. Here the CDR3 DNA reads TGTGCCAGCAGCTTAGGGGGACCTGCCACTGAAGCTTTCTTT.

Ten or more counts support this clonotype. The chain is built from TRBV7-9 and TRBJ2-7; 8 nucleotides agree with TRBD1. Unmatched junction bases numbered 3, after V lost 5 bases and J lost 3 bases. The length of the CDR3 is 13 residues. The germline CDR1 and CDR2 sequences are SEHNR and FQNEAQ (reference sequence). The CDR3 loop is CASSIGQGYEQYF. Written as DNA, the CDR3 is TGTGCCAGCAGCATCGGACAGGGCTACGAGCAGTACTTC.

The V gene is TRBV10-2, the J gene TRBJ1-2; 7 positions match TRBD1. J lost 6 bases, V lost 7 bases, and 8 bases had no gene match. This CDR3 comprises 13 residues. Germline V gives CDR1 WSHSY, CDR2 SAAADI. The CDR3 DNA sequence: TGCGCCAGCACAAGAGGGGGCTGGGATGGCTACACCTTC. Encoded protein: CASTRGGWDGYTF.

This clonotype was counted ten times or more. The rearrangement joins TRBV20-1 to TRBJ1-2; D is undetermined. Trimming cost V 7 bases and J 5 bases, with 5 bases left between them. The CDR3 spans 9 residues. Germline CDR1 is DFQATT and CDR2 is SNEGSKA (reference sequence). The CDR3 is CSGEYGYTF. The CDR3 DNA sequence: TGCAGTGGAGAGTATGGCTACACCTTC.

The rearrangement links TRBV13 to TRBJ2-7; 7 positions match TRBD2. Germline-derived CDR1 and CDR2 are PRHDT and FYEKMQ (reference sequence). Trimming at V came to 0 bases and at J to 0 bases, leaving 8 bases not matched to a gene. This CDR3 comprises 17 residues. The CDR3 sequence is CASSLGIVGGISYEQYF. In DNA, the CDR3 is TGTGCCAGCAGCTTAGGGATCGTCGGGGGGATCTCCTACGAGCAGTACTTC.

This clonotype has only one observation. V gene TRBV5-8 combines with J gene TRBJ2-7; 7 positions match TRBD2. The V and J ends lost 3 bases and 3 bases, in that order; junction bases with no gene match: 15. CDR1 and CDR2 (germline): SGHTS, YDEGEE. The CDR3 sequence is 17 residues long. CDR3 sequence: CASSWSMIPGLDYEQYF. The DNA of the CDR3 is TGTGCCAGCAGCTGGAGCATGATACCTGGACTAGACTACGAGCAGTACTTC.

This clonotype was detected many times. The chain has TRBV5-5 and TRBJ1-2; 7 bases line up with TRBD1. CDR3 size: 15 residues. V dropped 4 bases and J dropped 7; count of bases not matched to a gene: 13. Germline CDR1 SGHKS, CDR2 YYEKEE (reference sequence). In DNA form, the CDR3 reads TGTGCCAGCAGCCCAGATGACAGGGAGTTGGGTGGCTACACCTTC. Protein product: CASSPDDRELGGYTF.

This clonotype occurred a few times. The DNA of the CDR3 is TGCGCCAGCAGCCAAGATAGCAGGGCCTACCAAGAGACCCAGTACTTC. Translating it yields CASSQDSRAYQETQYF. This chain uses TRBV4-3 with TRBJ2-5, with a tentative D call TRBD1 (5 bases). The ends were cut back, 0 bases at V and 0 bases at J, with 11 bases in the middle. This CDR3 has 16 amino acids. The V gene's germline CDR1 is LGHNA and CDR2 YSLEER.

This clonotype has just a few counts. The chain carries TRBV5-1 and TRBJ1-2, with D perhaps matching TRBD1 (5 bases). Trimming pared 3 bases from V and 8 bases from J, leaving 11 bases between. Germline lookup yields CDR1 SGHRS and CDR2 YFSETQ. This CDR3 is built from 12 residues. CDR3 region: CASSWGLEGYTF. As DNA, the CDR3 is TGCGCCAGCAGCTGGGGACTTGAAGGCTACACCTTC. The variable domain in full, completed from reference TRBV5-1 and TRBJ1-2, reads KAGVTQTPRYLIKTRGQQVTLSCSPISGHRSVSWYQQTPGQGLQFLFEYFSETQRNKGNFPGRFSGRQFSNSRSEMNVSTLELGDSALYLCASSWGLEGYTFGSGTRLTVV.

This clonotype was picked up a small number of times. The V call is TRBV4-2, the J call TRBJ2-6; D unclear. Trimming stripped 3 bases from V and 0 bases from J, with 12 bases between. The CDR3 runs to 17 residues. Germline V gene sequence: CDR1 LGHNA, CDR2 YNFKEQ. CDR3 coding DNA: TGTGCCAGCAGCCATTCGGAAAACCTCTCTGGGGCCAACGTCCTGACTTTC. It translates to CASSHSENLSGANVLTF.

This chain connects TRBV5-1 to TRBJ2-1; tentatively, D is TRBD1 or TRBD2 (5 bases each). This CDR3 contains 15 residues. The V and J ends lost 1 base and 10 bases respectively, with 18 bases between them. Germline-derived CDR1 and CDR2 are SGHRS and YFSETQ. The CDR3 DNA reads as TGCGCCAGCAGCTTGAGTCAGGGAGCTCCGGCGGAGCAGTTCTTC. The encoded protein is CASSLSQGAPAEQFF. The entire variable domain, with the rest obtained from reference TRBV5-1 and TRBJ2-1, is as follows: KAGVTQTPRYLIKTRGQQVTLSCSPISGHRSVSWYQQTPGQGLQFLFEYFSETQRNKGNFPGRFSGRQFSNSRSEMNVSTLELGDSALYLCASSLSQGAPAEQFFGPGTRLTVL.

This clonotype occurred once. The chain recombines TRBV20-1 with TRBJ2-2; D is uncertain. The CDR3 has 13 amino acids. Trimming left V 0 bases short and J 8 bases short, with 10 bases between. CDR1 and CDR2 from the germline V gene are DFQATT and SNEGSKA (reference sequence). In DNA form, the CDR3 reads TGCAGTGCTAGAGATCTGGTCTCTGGGGAGCTGTTTTTT. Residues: CSARDLVSGELFF.

CDR3 protein: CASSFTEAYEQYF. For the CDR3, the DNA is TGTGCCAGCAGTTTCACGGAAGCCTACGAGCAGTACTTC. This chain uses TRBV27 with TRBJ2-7; D call uncertain. V was pared by 3 bases and J by 2 bases, with 8 bases between. Germline V gene data show CDR1 as MNHEY and CDR2 as SMNVEV (reference sequence). The CDR3 loop spans 13 amino acids.

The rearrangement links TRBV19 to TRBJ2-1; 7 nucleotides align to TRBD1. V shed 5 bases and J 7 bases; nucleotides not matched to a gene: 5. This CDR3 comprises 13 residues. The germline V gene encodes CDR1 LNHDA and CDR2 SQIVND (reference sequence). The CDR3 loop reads CASSLQGSNEQFF. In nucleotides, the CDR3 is TGTGCCAGTAGTCTACAGGGGTCGAATGAGCAGTTCTTC. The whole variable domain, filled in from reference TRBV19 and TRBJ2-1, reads DGGITQSPKYLFRKEGQNVTLSCEQNLNHDAMYWYRQDPGQGLRLIYYSQIVNDFQKGDIAEGYSVSREKKESFPLTVTSAQKNPTAFYLCASSLQGSNEQFFGPGTRLTVL.

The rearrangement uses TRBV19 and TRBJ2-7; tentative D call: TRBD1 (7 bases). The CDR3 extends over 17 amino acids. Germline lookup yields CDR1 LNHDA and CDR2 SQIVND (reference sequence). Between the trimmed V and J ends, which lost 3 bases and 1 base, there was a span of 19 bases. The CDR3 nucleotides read TGTGCCAGTAGTATCCCCCCCGGAGGGACAGTGTCCTACGAGCAGTACTTC. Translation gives CASSIPPGGTVSYEQYF. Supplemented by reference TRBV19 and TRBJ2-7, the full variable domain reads DGGITQSPKYLFRKEGQNVTLSCEQNLNHDAMYWYRQDPGQGLRLIYYSQIVNDFQKGDIAEGYSVSREKKESFPLTVTSAQKNPTAFYLCASSIPPGGTVSYEQYFGPGTRLTVT.

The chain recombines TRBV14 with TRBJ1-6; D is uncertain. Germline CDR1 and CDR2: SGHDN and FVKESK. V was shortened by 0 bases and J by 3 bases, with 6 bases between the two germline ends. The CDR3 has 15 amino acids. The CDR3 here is CASSQEPFYNSPLHF. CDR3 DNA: TGTGCCAGCAGCCAAGAGCCCTTCTATAATTCACCCCTCCACTTT.

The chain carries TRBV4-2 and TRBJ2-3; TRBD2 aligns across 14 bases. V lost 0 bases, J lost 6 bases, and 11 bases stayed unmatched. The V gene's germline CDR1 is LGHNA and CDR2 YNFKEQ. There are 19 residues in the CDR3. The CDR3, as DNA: TGTGCCAGCAGCCAAGAGGGTACGGGACTAGCGGGAGAGTCGGATACGCAGTATTTT. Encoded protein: CASSQEGTGLAGESDTQYF.

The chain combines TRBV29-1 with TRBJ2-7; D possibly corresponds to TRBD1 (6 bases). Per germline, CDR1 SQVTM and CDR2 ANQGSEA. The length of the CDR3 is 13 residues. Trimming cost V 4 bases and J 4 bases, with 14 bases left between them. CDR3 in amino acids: CSVASDSLYEQYF. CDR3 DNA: TGCAGCGTTGCATCGGACAGCCTTTACGAGCAGTACTTC.

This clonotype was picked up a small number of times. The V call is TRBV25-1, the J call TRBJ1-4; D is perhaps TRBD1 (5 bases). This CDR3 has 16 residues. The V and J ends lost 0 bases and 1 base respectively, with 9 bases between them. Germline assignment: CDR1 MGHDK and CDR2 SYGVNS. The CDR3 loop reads CASSEYGGGTNEKLFF. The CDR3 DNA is TGTGCCAGCAGTGAATACGGCGGGGGAACTAATGAAAAACTGTTTTTT.

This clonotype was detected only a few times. In DNA form, the CDR3 reads TGCGCCAGCAGCCAGTTACTAGCGGGGGGAAACACCGGGGAGCTGTTTTTT. Its translation is CASSQLLAGGNTGELFF. The chain recombines TRBV4-3 with TRBJ2-2, with 12 bases lining up with TRBD2. V dropped 3 bases and J dropped 2; count of bases not matched to a gene: 4. Germline values: CDR1 LGHNA, CDR2 YSLEER. CDR3 size: 17 residues.